This T cell receptor (beta chain) is drawn from a study of Graves' ophthalmopathy and Graves' hyperthyroidism. Looked up from germline, CDR1 is SGHRS and CDR2 is YFSETQ. The CDR3 runs to 14 residues. Trimming took 4 bases from V and 5 from J, leaving 15 bases between them. General study findings and limits: Most thyroid clonotypes with frequency above 0.001 were detected in blood too.

The sample holds many counts of this clonotype. Its antigen is as yet unknown. Amplification of the TCR beta CDR3 regions used RNA transcripts (as template). First-round RT-PCR with HTBI primers preceded a second-round multiplex PCR. A single record per CDR3 protein comes from TCRdb applying MiXCR to the multiplex PCR reads. Of around 590,000 distinct CDR3 sequences in the sample, under 45% are singletons; the top ten hold about 4.2%. The sample consisted of peripheral blood or thyroid tissue (not recorded which). This receptor was obtained from an adult man with Graves' hyperthyroidism. The chain links TRBV5-1 to TRBJ1-2; D is uncertain. Here the CDR3 reads CASSIRGGGYGYTF. The DNA for the CDR3 is TGCGCCAGCAGCATCCGCGGCGGAGGTTATGGCTACACCTTC.